Below, one T cell receptor (beta chain) is given with its context. Its antigen remains unidentified. These data originate in a study of cytomegalovirus exposure and HLA in healthy donors. The length of the CDR3 is 13 residues. Between the trimmed V and J ends, which lost 2 bases and 7 bases, there was a span of 12 bases. CDR1 and CDR2 (germline): SGHDT, YYEEEE. Whole-study findings and limits: Later analysis suggested links between common viral pathogens and several top significant clusters. Reported findings show TCR beta sequences accurately forecast HLA-A and HLA-B alleles in most subjects. The study designated 150 to 200 TCR beta chains cytomegalovirus-associated. Earlier analysis yielded a pattern in which most TCR beta V segments were productive about 90% or about 30% of the time.

PCR was performed using 60 Vbeta and 13 Jbeta primers. The protocol was immunoSEQ multiplex PCR, while the TCRdb copy is restricted to in-frame clones and leaves out a portion. The data contain over 200,000 clones, 82% of them singletons. The material sequenced was PBMCs. V usage is TRBV5-6 and J usage is TRBJ1-2, with TRBD1 as a possible D gene (5 bases). The TCR comes from a man aged 35 to 55 in good health and CMV-seropositive. CDR3: CASSLRGATGYTF. The CDR3 DNA sequence: TGTGCCAGCAGCTTACGCGGGGCGACTGGCTACACCTTC.